In its sample, the clone carrying this TCR beta chain was seen a few times. Its antigen remains unknown. It may be a read error: a sequence one base away is much more abundant. The CDR3 has 13 residues. Germline lookup yields CDR1 SEHNR and CDR2 FQNEAQ (reference sequence). The data originate from a study of T cells in Graves' hyperthyroidism and ophthalmopathy. Study information: The initial diagnosis was the point when peripheral blood was collected, ahead of any treatment.

The PBMCs were sourced from fresh peripheral blood (approximately 9.6 ml). Study-wide results and caveats: Separating ophthalmopathy from stable hyperthyroidism was achieved by a 13 V-J model. Peripheral blood also featured most of the thyroid clonotypes expanded above 0.001.

TCR beta CDR3 regions were amplified from RNA. An initial round of RT-PCR targeting the TCR CDR3 relied on the HTBI primer set. TCRdb independently ran MiXCR on the multiplex PCR reads; one entry per CDR3 protein. Of roughly 520,000 distinct CDR3 sequences in the sample, approximately 25% were seen once. What was sequenced was blood. The clonotype comes from a woman younger than 45 with Graves' ophthalmopathy. This chain connects TRBV7-9 to TRBJ2-5; D possibly uses TRBD1 or TRBD2 (5 bases each). In nucleotides, the CDR3 is TGTGCCAGCAGCTTAGGGAGTACGGGGACCCAGGACTTC. Translating it yields CASSLGSTGTQDF.